These 31 T cell receptor beta chains originate from one sample sequenced in a study of blood T cell repertoires in COVID-19. The data were produced by immunoSEQ multiplex PCR, yet TCRdb's version contains in-frame clones alone and is incomplete. Here the sample spans 200,000 to 250,000 clones, 84% being singletons. The sample was peripheral blood. The source of these receptors is a woman of 80 years or more with active or convalescent COVID-19.

V usage is TRBV7-2 and J usage is TRBJ1-2, with D possibly being TRBD1 (5 bases). The germline V and J ends were trimmed by 5 bases and 4 bases, with 14 bases remaining between them. CDR1 and CDR2 (germline): SGHTA, FQGNSA. This CDR3 region has 14 residues. The CDR3 spells CASSPESTGYGYTF. The DNA of the CDR3 is TGTGCCAGCAGCCCAGAATCTACAGGCTATGGCTACACCTTC.

This chain's CDR3 is CASSLDSNTGELFF. Written as DNA, the CDR3 is TGTGCCAGCAGCCTCGACTCGAACACCGGGGAGCTGTTTTTT. V usage is TRBV7-3 and J usage is TRBJ2-2, with no clear D. The germline V gene has CDR1 SGHTA and CDR2 FQGTGA. Trimming took 5 bases from V and 0 from J, leaving 7 bases between them. This CDR3 region has 14 residues.

The chain combines TRBV15 with TRBJ1-2, with D maybe TRBD1 (5 bases). The V and J ends lost 3 bases and 9 bases respectively, with 23 bases between them. Germline V gene sequence: CDR1 LNHNV, CDR2 YYDKDF (reference sequence). CDR3 length: 16 residues. DNA of the CDR3: TGTGCCACCAGCAGTTCCTTCGAGGTTTGGCGGACAAGCTACACCTTC. Translated: CATSSSFEVWRTSYTF. The full variable domain, its missing parts supplied by reference TRBV15 and TRBJ1-2, is DAMVIQNPRYQVTQFGKPVTLSCSQTLNHNVMYWYQQKSSQAPKLLFHYYDKDFNNEADTPDNFQSRRPNTSFCFLDIRSPGLGDTAMYLCATSSSFEVWRTSYTFGSGTRLTVV.

The rearrangement uses TRBV6-5 and TRBJ1-1; D is uncertain. This CDR3 region has 14 residues. The V and J ends lost 8 bases and 2 bases respectively, with 15 bases between them. CDR1 and CDR2 from the germline V gene are MNHEY and SVGAGI. The CDR3 nucleotides are TGTGCCAGCCATCTTGGGCACTTCAACACTGAAGCTTTCTTT. Protein product: CASHLGHFNTEAFF.

A few counts support this clone. V is TRBV7-2 and J is TRBJ2-2; TRBD1 is a possible D gene (5 bases). Germline CDR1 and CDR2: SGHTA and FQGNSA. V was shortened by 2 bases and J by 6 bases, with 13 bases between the two germline ends. This CDR3 region has 15 residues. The CDR3 bases are TGTGCCAGCAGCTTATCAGAGCTCAGGGCCGGGGAGCTGTTTTTT. It yields the protein CASSLSELRAGELFF.

The rearrangement joins TRBV20-1 to TRBJ2-7, with no clear D. Germline CDR1 and CDR2: DFQATT and SNEGSKA (reference sequence). The CDR3 sequence is 11 residues long. Trimming took 0 bases from V and 5 from J, leaving 5 bases between them. The CDR3 DNA reads TGCAGTGCTAGAGAGGCCAACGAGCAGTACTTC. This sequence encodes CSAREANEQYF.

The chain employs TRBV5-1 and TRBJ2-3; maybe TRBD2 (5 bases). Germline CDR1 is SGHRS and CDR2 is YFSETQ. The CDR3 consists of 15 residues. The germline V and J ends were trimmed by 0 bases and 2 bases, with 10 bases remaining between them. The DNA for the CDR3 is TGCGCCAGCAGCTTGGCTAGCCAGCTCACAGATACGCAGTATTTT. Translated: CASSLASQLTDTQYF.

The CDR3 loop reads CASSLSGTSYEQYF. The DNA of the CDR3 is TGCGCCAGCAGCTTAAGCGGGACCTCCTACGAGCAGTACTTC. The chain links TRBV5-1 to TRBJ2-7, with 7 bases aligning to TRBD2. V lost 2 bases to trimming and J lost 0 bases; unmatched junction nucleotides: 2. Germline assignment: CDR1 SGHRS and CDR2 YFSETQ. CDR3 size: 14 residues.

This rearrangement joins TRBV20-1 to TRBJ1-2; 9 positions match TRBD1. V shed 3 bases, J shed 7 bases, and the junction held 9 bases outside the gene matches. This CDR3 region has 14 residues. In germline, CDR1 is DFQATT, CDR2 SNEGSKA (reference sequence). The CDR3 sequence is CSASWDRASVGYTF. The CDR3 nucleotides read TGCAGTGCTAGTTGGGACAGGGCTTCGGTTGGCTACACCTTC.

V gene TRBV5-4 combines with J gene TRBJ2-3; 12 bases match TRBD2. Germline V gene lookup returns CDR1 SGHNT and CDR2 YYREEE (reference sequence). The CDR3 is 17 amino acids. The V gene end was trimmed by 3 bases and the J gene end by 5 bases; junction bases not matched to a gene: 10. The CDR3 loop is CASSSGLAGLSEDTQYF. CDR3 nucleotides: TGTGCCAGCAGCTCTGGACTAGCGGGGTTGAGCGAAGATACGCAGTATTTT.

V and J are TRBV23-1 and TRBJ2-7; TRBD1 is a possible D gene (5 bases). TRBV23-1 qualifies as an ORF whose function is uncertain. V was trimmed by 5 bases and J by 4 bases, leaving 15 bases between them. CDR3 size: 14 residues. CDR3 DNA sequence: TGCGCCAGCAGTTGGGGCCCAGGTAGGTACGAGCAGTACTTC. Translated: CASSWGPGRYEQYF.

The V and J genes are TRBV11-2 and TRBJ2-5; the D is unclear. The CDR3 spans 14 residues. Deletions cut 1 base from V and 5 bases from J, with 11 bases between. The germline V gene has CDR1 SGHAT and CDR2 FQNNGV. In DNA form, the CDR3 reads TGTGCCAGCAGCTTAGTAACACCTTTGGAGACCCAGTACTTC. It specifies CASSLVTPLETQYF.

The V and J genes are TRBV14 and TRBJ1-2; 7 nucleotides align to TRBD1. The CDR3 has 13 residues. J lost 7 bases, V lost 3 bases, and 5 bases had no gene match. Germline lookup yields CDR1 SGHDN and CDR2 FVKESK. The chain's CDR3 is CASSHPTGFGYTF. The CDR3 bases are TGTGCCAGCAGCCATCCGACAGGGTTTGGCTACACCTTC.

This clone has a single count. The V and J genes are TRBV30 and TRBJ1-3; D uncertain. Trimming stripped 1 base from V and 2 bases from J, with 9 bases between. The germline V gene encodes CDR1 GTSNPN and CDR2 SVGIG (reference sequence). This CDR3 has 14 residues. The CDR3 spells CAWSGGRTGNTIYF. CDR3 nucleotide sequence: TGTGCCTGGAGTGGTGGGCGTACTGGAAACACCATATATTTT.

J is TRBJ2-3 and V is TRBV19, with 8 bases identical to TRBD2. The CDR3 length is 13 residues. Germline assignment: CDR1 LNHDA and CDR2 SQIVND (reference sequence). With 10 bases clipped from V and 5 bases from J, the junction kept 8 bases outside the gene matches. The CDR3 region is CATSGGLVDTQYF. Written as DNA, the CDR3 is TGTGCCACATCGGGAGGGTTGGTAGATACGCAGTATTTT.

The chain is built from TRBV5-4 and TRBJ2-5; weak D call: TRBD2 (5 bases). V was pared by 0 bases and J by 4 bases, with 7 bases between. The CDR3 runs 13 residues. Germline CDR1 is SGHNT and CDR2 is YYREEE (reference sequence). CDR3 DNA sequence: TGTGCCAGCAGCTTGGGACTAATAGAGACCCAGTACTTC. Amino acids: CASSLGLIETQYF.

The chain is built from TRBV4-2 and TRBJ2-1; D is possibly TRBD1 (5 bases). Germline V gene lookup returns CDR1 LGHNA and CDR2 YNFKEQ. V was trimmed by 0 bases and J by 10 bases, leaving 19 bases between them. The CDR3 has 16 amino acids. The DNA of the CDR3 is TGTGCCAGCAGCCAAGAGGGAAGGGTACGTCAGGGCGAGCAGTTCTTC. It is translated as CASSQEGRVRQGEQFF.

CDR3 sequence reads: CASSLGQPFGEAFF. The CDR3 nucleotides read TGCGCCAGCAGCTTGGGACAGCCCTTTGGTGAAGCTTTCTTT. V usage is TRBV5-1 and J usage is TRBJ1-1; TRBD1 might be the D (5 bases). Germline CDR1 is SGHRS and CDR2 is YFSETQ. The CDR3 is made up of 14 amino acids. Between the trimmed V and J ends, which lost 0 bases and 7 bases, there was a span of 13 bases.

The J gene is TRBJ2-1, the V gene TRBV24-1; D gene ambiguous. Germline-derived CDR1 and CDR2 are KGHDR and SFDVKD. The CDR3 is made up of 16 amino acids. The germline V and J ends were trimmed by 0 bases and 0 bases, with 8 bases remaining between them. The chain's CDR3 is CATSDLDISSYNEQFF. The CDR3 DNA sequence: TGTGCCACCAGTGATTTGGACATAAGCTCCTACAATGAGCAGTTCTTC.

This clone was counted once. An end of the junction differs from the germline gene, which may be a read error. The rearrangement joins TRBV12-3 or TRBV12-4 to TRBJ2-5; no reliable D call. There are 13 residues in the CDR3. The CDR3 DNA is TGTGCCACCAGTTTACTACTCCAAGAGACCCAGTACTTC. This sequence encodes CATSLLLQETQYF.

CDR3 nucleotides: TGTGCCAGCAGCTTAGGGCTAGCGGGGGGAAGCTCCTACAATGAGCAGTTCTTC. Protein product: CASSLGLAGGSSYNEQFF. This chain joins TRBV7-9 and TRBJ2-1, with TRBD2 matching 11 bases. V trimming: 1 base; J trimming: 0 bases; junction bases outside the gene matches: 5. The CDR3 is 18 residues long. From germline, CDR1 is SEHNR and CDR2 FQNEAQ (reference sequence).

The rearrangement links TRBV7-8 to TRBJ1-6; the D gene is possibly TRBD1 (6 bases). V was cut by 3 bases and J by 7 bases, with 13 bases left in between. This CDR3 has 15 amino acids. The germline V gene encodes CDR1 SGHVS and CDR2 FQNEAQ. For the CDR3, the DNA is TGTGCCAGCAGCTTTTGGGACAACAGGAATTCACCCCTCCACTTT. Translation: CASSFWDNRNSPLHF.

For this clone: Because the CDR3's place on the DNA is in doubt, the DNA is left out and the CDR3 is given as listed by TCRdb. V gene TRBV6-2 or TRBV6-3 combines with J gene TRBJ2-7; the table assigns TRBD2, which was not confirmed against the DNA. Inclusive of both ends, the CDR3 amounts to 17 amino acids. Germline V gene sequence: CDR1 MNHEY, CDR2 SVGEGT. Here the CDR3 reads CASSTSAGSYYSYEQYF.

The CDR3 protein is CASSGTGWGQPQHF. The DNA for the CDR3 is TGTGCCAGTAGCGGGACAGGGTGGGGGCAGCCCCAGCATTTT. This chain joins TRBV19 and TRBJ1-5, with 9 bases that match TRBD1. With V trimmed by 6 bases and J by 7 bases, 7 bases remained unmatched. The length of the CDR3 is 14 residues. Germline V gives CDR1 LNHDA, CDR2 SQIVND (reference sequence).

The chain joins TRBV5-1 to TRBJ2-3; maybe TRBD2 (7 bases). V was trimmed by 0 bases and J by 5 bases, leaving 13 bases between them. Germline CDR1 SGHRS, CDR2 YFSETQ. The CDR3 length is 15 residues. The CDR3 DNA sequence: TGCGCCAGCAGCTTGGCCGGGGGGCAGGGAGATACGCAGTATTTT. It yields the protein CASSLAGGQGDTQYF.

The V and J genes are TRBV5-4 and TRBJ2-7, with D possibly being TRBD2 (6 bases). Germline CDR1 reads SGHNT; CDR2 reads YYREEE (reference sequence). This CDR3 region has 13 residues. V lost 6 bases, J lost 5 bases, and 15 bases lay in between. The CDR3 sequence is CASIPGDGDEQYF. CDR3 nucleotides: TGTGCCAGCATCCCGGGAGATGGGGACGAGCAGTACTTC.

The CDR3 coding sequence is TGTGCCACCCAGGGGGTCCTTAATGAAAAACTGTTTTTT. It specifies CATQGVLNEKLFF. The V and J genes are TRBV6-5 and TRBJ1-4; 7 positions match TRBD1. The CDR3 covers 13 residues. V was clipped by 10 bases and J by 4 bases; unmatched bases: 6. CDR1 and CDR2 (germline): MNHEY, SVGAGI.

V and J are TRBV5-1 and TRBJ2-1, with D unclear. The CDR3 contains 16 residues. The V end was cut by 0 bases, the J end by 1 base, with 11 bases between. Germline V gives CDR1 SGHRS, CDR2 YFSETQ. CDR3 loop: CASSLAQARSYNEQFF. Written as DNA, the CDR3 is TGCGCCAGCAGCTTGGCTCAAGCGCGGTCCTACAATGAGCAGTTCTTC. Variable domain in full (rest from reference TRBV5-1 and TRBJ2-1): KAGVTQTPRYLIKTRGQQVTLSCSPISGHRSVSWYQQTPGQGLQFLFEYFSETQRNKGNFPGRFSGRQFSNSRSEMNVSTLELGDSALYLCASSLAQARSYNEQFFGPGTRLTVL.

The chain carries TRBV3-1 (or the pseudogene TRBV3-2) and TRBJ2-4; a weak D match, TRBD1 (6 bases). V gave up 2 bases and J gave up 3 bases, with 11 bases separating them. CDR3 length: 15 amino acids. The germline gives CDR1 LGHDT, CDR2 YNNKEL (reference sequence). The CDR3 region has the DNA TGTGCCAGCAGCCAAAACAGGGTTGGCAAAAACATTCAGTACTTC. Translated, it gives CASSQNRVGKNIQYF.

As for this clone: At one boundary the junction diverges from the germline segment, which might be a read error. CDR3 DNA: TGTGCCAGCTCAGTACCAGGGGGCAATCTTGTCTTC. The encoded protein is CASSVPGGNLVF. The chain links TRBV18 to TRBJ2-1; 8 bases map to TRBD1. CDR3 length equals 12 residues. Germline V gene sequence: CDR1 KGHSH, CDR2 LQKENI.

This chain links TRBV19 with TRBJ2-6, with 12 bases aligning to TRBD1. Trimming removed 9 bases from V and 3 bases from J; junction bases left unmatched: 9. The germline gives CDR1 LNHDA, CDR2 SQIVND (reference sequence). The length of the CDR3 is 17 residues. CDR3: CASAPGQGALGANVLTF. The CDR3, as DNA: TGTGCCAGCGCGCCGGGACAGGGGGCGCTTGGGGCCAACGTCCTGACTTTC.